The rows below give T cell receptor beta chains drawn from one sample of a study of cytomegalovirus exposure and HLA in healthy donors. Libraries were prepared by immunoSEQ multiplex PCR; TCRdb keeps only in-frame clonotypes and omits some of them. Among roughly 220,000 clones listed, over 80% were seen once. Sequenced material: PBMCs. The receptors here all came from a woman between 18 and 29 years old in good health and CMV-seronegative. Each CDR3 is given with its conserved first and last residue. D genes are given only for firm matches. Not every row has a clone size; where given, it reads once, few, many or a size class.

abundance | j_gene | d_gene | v_gene | CDR3aa | CDR3nt
once | TRBJ1-2 | - | TRBV6-4 | CASSDGPAGYGYTF | TGTGCCAGCAGTGACGGGCCGGCAGGCTATGGCTACACCTTC
- | TRBJ2-1 | TRBD2 | TRBV9 | CASSVPSGRGDEQFF | TGTGCCAGCAGCGTACCGAGCGGGAGGGGCGATGAGCAGTTCTTC
- | TRBJ2-1 | - | TRBV9 | CASSVGQGPYNEQFF | TGTGCCAGCAGCGTAGGGCAGGGGCCATACAATGAGCAGTTCTTC
- | TRBJ1-2 | - | TRBV13 | CASSDPRDISNYGYTF | TGTGCCAGCAGCGACCCTCGGGACATATCAAACTATGGCTACACCTTC
- | TRBJ2-7 | TRBD2 | TRBV4-1 | CASSQELAGFRLGYYEQYF | TGCGCCAGCAGCCAAGAACTAGCGGGATTTAGATTGGGCTACTACGAGCAGTACTTC
- | TRBJ2-1 | - | TRBV6-1 | CASSVTSYYPGHDNEQFF | TGTGCCAGCAGTGTTACGTCCTATTATCCAGGGCACGACAATGAGCAGTTCTTC
once | TRBJ1-2 | TRBD1 | TRBV7-9 | CASSRAGGQIYGYTF | TGTGCCAGCAGCCGGGCAGGGGGCCAGATCTATGGCTACACCTTC
- | TRBJ2-3 | - | TRBV19 | CASSLRDTQYF | TGTGCCAGTAGCCTGAGAGATACGCAGTATTTT
- | TRBJ1-2 | - | TRBV27 | CASSLSGIPPGGYTF | TGTGCCAGCAGTTTATCAGGCATACCCCCGGGGGGCTACACCTTC
- | TRBJ1-5 | TRBD1 | TRBV28 | CASSDGTADQPQHF | TGTGCCAGCAGTGACGGGACAGCCGATCAGCCCCAGCATTTT
- | TRBJ2-1 | TRBD2 | TRBV27 | CASSTTAGTGPNEQFF | TGTGCCAGCAGTACTACAGCGGGAACCGGGCCCAATGAGCAGTTCTTC
- | TRBJ1-5 | - | TRBV4-1 | CASSQEGSNQPQHF | TGCGCCAGCAGCCAGGAGGGGAGCAATCAGCCCCAGCATTTT
- | TRBJ2-7 | - | TRBV28 | CASSLRVAARGQYF | TGTGCCAGCAGTTTAAGGGTGGCGGCCCGGGGGCAGTACTTC
- | TRBJ2-7 | - | TRBV6-6 | CASSLRKLGSHEQYF | TGTGCCAGCAGTCTTCGAAAACTAGGTTCCCACGAGCAGTACTTC
- | TRBJ1-1 | TRBD1 | TRBV19 | CASSRDRVTEAFF | TGTGCCAGTAGTAGAGACAGGGTTACTGAAGCTTTCTTT
- | TRBJ2-1 | TRBD2 | TRBV7-9 | CASSGLAGGAPYEQFF | TGTGCCAGCAGCGGACTAGCGGGAGGGGCCCCCTATGAGCAGTTCTTC
- | TRBJ2-5 | TRBD1 | TRBV5-1 | CASRNTGDQETQYF | TGCGCCAGCAGAAATACAGGGGACCAAGAGACCCAGTACTTC
- | TRBJ1-3 | - | TRBV15 | CATSRDYEVGNTIYF | TGTGCCACCAGCAGAGATTATGAGGTTGGAAACACCATATATTTT
- | TRBJ1-5 | - | TRBV7-7 | CASSATRDQPQHF | TGTGCTAGCAGCGCTACCAGGGATCAGCCCCAGCATTTT
- | TRBJ2-1 | TRBD2 | TRBV6-5 | CASGLAGNNEQFF | TGTGCCAGCGGTCTAGCGGGAAACAATGAGCAGTTCTTC
- | TRBJ2-5 | - | TRBV6-1 | CASSESNRQETQYF | TGTGCCAGCAGTGAAAGTAACAGACAAGAGACCCAGTACTTC
- | TRBJ1-1 | - | TRBV2 | CASMHRENTEAFF | TGTGCCAGCATGCACCGAGAGAACACTGAAGCTTTCTTT
- | TRBJ2-1 | TRBD2 | TRBV30 | CAWSRTSGSVVQQFF | TGTGCCTGGAGCAGGACTAGCGGGAGCGTAGTCCAGCAGTTCTTC
- | TRBJ1-1 | - | TRBV5-4 | CASSLIREEAFF | TGTGCCAGCAGCTTAATCCGGGAAGAAGCTTTCTTT
- | TRBJ2-5 | TRBD2 | TRBV10-3 | CAISTKAGGFETQYF | TGTGCCATTTCTACCAAGGCGGGGGGCTTTGAGACCCAGTACTTC
once | TRBJ2-3 | - | TRBV5-4 | CASSLEGATDTQYF | TGTGCCAGCAGCTTGGAAGGGGCGACAGATACGCAGTATTTT
- | TRBJ1-1 | - | TRBV19 | CASSIPGRMNTEAFF | TGTGCCAGTAGTATACCGGGGAGAATGAACACTGAAGCTTTCTTT
- | TRBJ1-4 | - | TRBV7-9 | CASSLERRATNEKLFF | TGTGCCAGCAGCTTAGAGCGGAGGGCTACTAATGAAAAACTGTTTTTT
- | TRBJ2-7 | - | TRBV5-1 | CASSGDATYEQYF | TGCGCCAGCAGTGGAGACGCCACCTACGAGCAGTACTTC
once | TRBJ2-7 | TRBD2 | TRBV5-4 | CASSGFIAGDDEQYF | TGTGCCAGCAGCGGGTTTATAGCGGGAGATGACGAGCAGTACTTC
once | TRBJ2-3 | - | TRBV29-1 | CSVVGGASTDTQYF | TGCAGCGTTGTGGGTGGGGCGAGCACAGATACGCAGTATTTT
- | TRBJ2-5 | - | TRBV29-1 | CSVEGSWPRETQYF | TGCAGCGTTGAAGGTTCCTGGCCGCGGGAGACCCAGTACTTC
- | TRBJ2-7 | TRBD1 | TRBV11-2 | CASSLRDRYEQYF | TGTGCCAGCAGCTTGAGGGACAGATACGAGCAGTACTTC
- | TRBJ1-1 | TRBD1 | TRBV27 | CASSPTRGRLGNTEAFF | TGTGCCAGCAGTCCCACTAGGGGGCGGCTCGGGAACACTGAAGCTTTCTTT
- | TRBJ1-6 | TRBD1 | TRBV5-1 | CASQPRTGDSPLHF | TGCGCCAGCCAACCTCGGACAGGGGATTCACCCCTCCACTTT
- | TRBJ1-5 | TRBD1 | TRBV27 | CASSRQGQSNQPQHF | TGTGCCAGCAGTCGACAGGGGCAGAGCAATCAGCCCCAGCATTTT
- | TRBJ1-5 | - | TRBV2 | CASTPYSNQPQHF | TGTGCCAGCACCCCGTATAGCAATCAGCCCCAGCATTTT
- | TRBJ2-7 | - | TRBV30 | CAWSVRTREVYEQYF | TGTGCCTGGAGTGTGAGGACACGAGAAGTCTACGAGCAGTACTTC
- | TRBJ2-6 | - | TRBV25-1 | CASSSLVSGANVLTF | TGTGCCAGCAGTTCCCTAGTCTCTGGGGCCAACGTCCTGACTTTC
- | TRBJ2-3 | TRBD2 | TRBV5-1 | CASSLRASGSSTDTQYF | TGCGCCAGCAGCTTGAGGGCTAGCGGAAGTAGCACAGATACGCAGTATTTT
- | TRBJ1-5 | - | TRBV5-5 | CASSLRPDQPQHF | TGTGCCAGCAGCCTCAGGCCCGATCAGCCCCAGCATTTT
- | TRBJ2-1 | - | TRBV11-3 | CASSLGAAERDEQFF | TGTGCCAGCAGCTTAGGTGCAGCCGAGAGGGATGAGCAGTTCTTC
- | TRBJ2-7 | TRBD2 | TRBV18 | CASSPQRLAGSYEQYF | TGTGCCAGCTCACCTCAGAGACTAGCGGGGTCATACGAGCAGTACTTC
- | TRBJ2-6 | - | TRBV19 | CAVRRGGANVLTF | TGTGCCGTACGCAGAGGCGGGGCCAACGTCCTGACTTTC
- | TRBJ1-3 | - | TRBV7-9 | CASREGAGNTIYF | TGTGCCAGCAGAGAGGGGGCTGGAAACACCATATATTTT
- | TRBJ2-1 | TRBD2 | TRBV25-1 | CASSGLAGGSFRFF | TGTGCCAGCAGTGGACTAGCGGGAGGATCCTTTAGATTCTTC
- | TRBJ1-1 | TRBD1 | TRBV27 | CASSLAGQGGEAFF | TGTGCCAGCAGTTTAGCCGGACAGGGTGGTGAAGCTTTCTTT
once | TRBJ2-7 | - | TRBV6-1 | CASSEWREGASYEQYF | TGTGCCAGCAGTGAATGGCGGGAAGGGGCCTCCTACGAGCAGTACTTC